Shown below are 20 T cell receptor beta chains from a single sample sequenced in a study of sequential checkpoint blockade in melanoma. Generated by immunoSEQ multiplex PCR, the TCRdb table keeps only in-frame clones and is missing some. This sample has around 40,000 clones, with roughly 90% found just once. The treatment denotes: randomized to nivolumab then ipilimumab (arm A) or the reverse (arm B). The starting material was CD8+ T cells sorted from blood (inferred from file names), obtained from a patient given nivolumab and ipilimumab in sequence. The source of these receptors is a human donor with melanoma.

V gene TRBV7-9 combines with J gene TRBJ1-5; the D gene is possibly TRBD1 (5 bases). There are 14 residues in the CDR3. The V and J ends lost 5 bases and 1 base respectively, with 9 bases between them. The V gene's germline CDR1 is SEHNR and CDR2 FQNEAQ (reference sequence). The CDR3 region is CASSPTESNQPQHF. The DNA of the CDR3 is TGTGCCAGCAGCCCGACAGAAAGCAATCAGCCCCAGCATTTT.

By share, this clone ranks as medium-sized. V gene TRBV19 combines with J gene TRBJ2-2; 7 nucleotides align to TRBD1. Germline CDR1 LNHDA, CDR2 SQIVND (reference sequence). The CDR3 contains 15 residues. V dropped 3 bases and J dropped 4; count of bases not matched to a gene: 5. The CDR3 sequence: CASSIMAGGTGELFF. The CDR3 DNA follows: TGTGCCAGTAGTATTATGGCAGGGGGCACCGGGGAGCTGTTTTTT.

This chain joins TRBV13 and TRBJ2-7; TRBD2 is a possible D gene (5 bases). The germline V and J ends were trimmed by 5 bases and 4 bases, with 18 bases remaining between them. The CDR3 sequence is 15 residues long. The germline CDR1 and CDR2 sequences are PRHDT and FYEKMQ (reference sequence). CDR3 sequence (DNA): TGTGCCAGCAGCCCCTCTATTGGCGGGTTTTACGAGCAGTACTTC. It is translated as CASSPSIGGFYEQYF.

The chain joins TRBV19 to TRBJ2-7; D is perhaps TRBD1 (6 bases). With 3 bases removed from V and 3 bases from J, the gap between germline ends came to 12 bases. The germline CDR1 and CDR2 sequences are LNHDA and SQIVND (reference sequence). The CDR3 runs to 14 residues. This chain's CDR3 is CASSIGGQYYEQYF. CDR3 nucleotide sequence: TGTGCCAGTAGTATTGGAGGACAGTACTACGAGCAGTACTTC.

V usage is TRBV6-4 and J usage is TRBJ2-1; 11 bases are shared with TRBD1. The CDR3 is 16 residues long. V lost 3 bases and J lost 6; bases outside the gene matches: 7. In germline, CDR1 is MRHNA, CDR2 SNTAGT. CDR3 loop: CASSEGVGTGGNEQFF. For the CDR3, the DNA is TGTGCCAGCAGTGAGGGGGTCGGGACAGGGGGCAATGAGCAGTTCTTC.

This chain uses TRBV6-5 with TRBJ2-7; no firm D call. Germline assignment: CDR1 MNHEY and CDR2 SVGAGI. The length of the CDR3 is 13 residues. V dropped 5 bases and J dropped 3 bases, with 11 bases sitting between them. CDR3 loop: CASSLGPSYEQYF. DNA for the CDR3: TGTGCCAGCAGTCTTGGCCCCAGCTACGAGCAGTACTTC.

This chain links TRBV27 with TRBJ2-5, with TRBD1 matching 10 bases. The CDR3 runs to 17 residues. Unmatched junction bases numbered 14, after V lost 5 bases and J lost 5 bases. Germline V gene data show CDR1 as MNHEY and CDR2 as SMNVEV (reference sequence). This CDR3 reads CASSPSGTGVVKETQYF. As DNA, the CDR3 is TGTGCCAGCAGTCCCTCGGGGACAGGGGTGGTTAAGGAGACCCAGTACTTC.

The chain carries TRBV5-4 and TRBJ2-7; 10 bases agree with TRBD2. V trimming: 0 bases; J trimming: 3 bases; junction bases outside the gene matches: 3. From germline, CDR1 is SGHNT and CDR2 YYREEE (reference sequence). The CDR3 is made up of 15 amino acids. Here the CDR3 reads CASSLELAGNYEQYV. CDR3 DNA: TGTGCCAGCAGCTTGGAACTAGCGGGAAACTACGAGCAGTACGTC.

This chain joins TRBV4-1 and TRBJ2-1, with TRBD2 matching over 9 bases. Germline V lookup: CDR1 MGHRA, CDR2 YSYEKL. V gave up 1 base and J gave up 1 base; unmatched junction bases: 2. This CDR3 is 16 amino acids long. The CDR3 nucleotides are TGCGCCAGCAGCCAAGTAACTAGCGGGTCCTACAATGAGCAGTTCTTC. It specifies CASSQVTSGSYNEQFF.

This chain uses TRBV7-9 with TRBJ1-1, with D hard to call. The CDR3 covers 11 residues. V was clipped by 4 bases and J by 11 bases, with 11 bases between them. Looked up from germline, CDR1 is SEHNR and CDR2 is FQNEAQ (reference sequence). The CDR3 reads CASSSGLGAFF. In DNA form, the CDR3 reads TGTGCCAGCAGCTCCGGACTTGGGGCTTTCTTT.

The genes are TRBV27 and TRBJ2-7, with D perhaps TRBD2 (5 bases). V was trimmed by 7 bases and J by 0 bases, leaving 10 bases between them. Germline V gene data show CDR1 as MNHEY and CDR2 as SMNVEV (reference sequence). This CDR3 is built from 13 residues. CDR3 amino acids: CASTRSGSYEQYF. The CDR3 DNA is TGTGCCAGCACCCGGAGCGGCTCCTACGAGCAGTACTTC.

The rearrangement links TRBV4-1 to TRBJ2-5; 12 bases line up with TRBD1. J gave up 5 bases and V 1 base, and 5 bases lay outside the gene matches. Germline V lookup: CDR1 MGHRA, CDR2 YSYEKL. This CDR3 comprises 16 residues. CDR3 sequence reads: CASSQGDRGRVETQYF. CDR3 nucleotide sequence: TGCGCCAGCAGCCAAGGGGACAGGGGGCGGGTGGAGACCCAGTACTTC.

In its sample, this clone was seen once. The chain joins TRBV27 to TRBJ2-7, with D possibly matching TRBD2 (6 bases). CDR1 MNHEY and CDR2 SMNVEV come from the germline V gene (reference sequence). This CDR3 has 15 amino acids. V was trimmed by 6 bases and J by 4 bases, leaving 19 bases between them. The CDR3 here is CASRTGLNLLYEQYF. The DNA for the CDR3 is TGTGCCAGCAGAACGGGACTCAACCTTCTTTACGAGCAGTACTTC.

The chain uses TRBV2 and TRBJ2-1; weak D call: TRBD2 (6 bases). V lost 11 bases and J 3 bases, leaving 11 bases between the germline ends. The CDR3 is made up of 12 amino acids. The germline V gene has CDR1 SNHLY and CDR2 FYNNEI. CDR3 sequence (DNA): TGTGCCGGGGGACTCCGCTACAATGAGCAGTTCTTC. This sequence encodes CAGGLRYNEQFF.

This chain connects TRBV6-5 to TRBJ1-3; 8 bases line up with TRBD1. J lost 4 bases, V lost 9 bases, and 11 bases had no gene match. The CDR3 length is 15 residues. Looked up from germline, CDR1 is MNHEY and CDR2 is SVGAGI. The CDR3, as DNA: TGTGCCAGTAGGTTTGGGACAGGCTCAGGAAACACCATATATTTT. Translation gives CASRFGTGSGNTIYF.

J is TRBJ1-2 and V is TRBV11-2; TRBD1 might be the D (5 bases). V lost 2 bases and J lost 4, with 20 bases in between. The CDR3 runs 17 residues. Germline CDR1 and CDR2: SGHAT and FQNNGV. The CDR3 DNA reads TGTGCCAGCAGCTTACCCTCTTACATAGACAGAGCCTATGGCTACACCTTC. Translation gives CASSLPSYIDRAYGYTF.

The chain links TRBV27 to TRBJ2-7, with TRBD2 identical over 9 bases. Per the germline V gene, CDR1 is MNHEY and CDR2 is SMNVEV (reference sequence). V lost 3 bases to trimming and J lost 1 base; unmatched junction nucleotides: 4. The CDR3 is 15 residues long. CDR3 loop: CASSFSSGTSYEQYF. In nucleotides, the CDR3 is TGTGCCAGCAGTTTTTCTAGCGGGACGTCCTACGAGCAGTACTTC.

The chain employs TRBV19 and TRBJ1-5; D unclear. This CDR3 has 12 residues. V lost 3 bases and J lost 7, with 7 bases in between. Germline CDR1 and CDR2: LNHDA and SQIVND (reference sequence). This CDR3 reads CASSIRGQPQHF. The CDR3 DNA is TGTGCCAGTAGTATTCGAGGACAGCCCCAGCATTTT. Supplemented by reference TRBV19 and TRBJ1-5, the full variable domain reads DGGITQSPKYLFRKEGQNVTLSCEQNLNHDAMYWYRQDPGQGLRLIYYSQIVNDFQKGDIAEGYSVSREKKESFPLTVTSAQKNPTAFYLCASSIRGQPQHFGDGTRLSIL.

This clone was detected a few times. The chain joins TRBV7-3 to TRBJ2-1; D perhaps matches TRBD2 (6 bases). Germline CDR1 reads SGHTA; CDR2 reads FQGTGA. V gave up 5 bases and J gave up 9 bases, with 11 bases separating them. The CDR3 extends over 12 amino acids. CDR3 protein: CASSPVGGEQFF. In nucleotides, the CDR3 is TGTGCCAGCAGCCCGGTGGGGGGTGAGCAGTTCTTC.

The CDR3 protein is CASSEATGWNYGYTF. In DNA form, the CDR3 reads TGTGCCAGCAGTGAAGCGACAGGGTGGAACTATGGCTACACCTTC. The chain recombines TRBV6-1 with TRBJ1-2; TRBD1 matches 7 bases. The J segment lost 2 bases and the V segment lost 0 bases, leaving 3 bases of the junction unmatched. The CDR3 is 15 residues long. CDR1 and CDR2 (germline): MNHNS, SASEGT.